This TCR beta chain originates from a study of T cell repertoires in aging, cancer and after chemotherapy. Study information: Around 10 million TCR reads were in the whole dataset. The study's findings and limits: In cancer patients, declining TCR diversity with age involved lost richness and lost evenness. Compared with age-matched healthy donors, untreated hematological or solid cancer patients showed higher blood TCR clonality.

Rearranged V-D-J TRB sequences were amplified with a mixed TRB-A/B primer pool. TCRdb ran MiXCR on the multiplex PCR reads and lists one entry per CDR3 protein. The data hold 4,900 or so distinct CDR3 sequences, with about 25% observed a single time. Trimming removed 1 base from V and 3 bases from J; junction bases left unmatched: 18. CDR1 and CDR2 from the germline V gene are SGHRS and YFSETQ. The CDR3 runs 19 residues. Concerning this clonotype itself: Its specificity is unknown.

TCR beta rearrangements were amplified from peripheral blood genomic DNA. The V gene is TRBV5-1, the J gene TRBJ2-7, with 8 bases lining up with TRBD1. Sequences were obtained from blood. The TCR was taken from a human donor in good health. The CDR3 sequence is CASSLIGRGRRNKGYEQYF. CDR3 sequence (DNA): TGCGCCAGCAGCTTGATAGGCAGGGGGCGTCGAAATAAGGGCTACGAGCAGTACTTC.